This record concerns one TCR beta chain sequence. What it binds is unknown. Ranging in age from about 6 to 100, the donors were healthy Caucasian individuals from Russia. The use of a sample-barcoded 5' primer and a J-beta primer mix characterized a second PCR of roughly 7 to 12 cycles. Each CDR3 protein gets one entry after TCRdb re-called the 5' RACE reads with MiXCR. The table lists some 1.4 million distinct CDR3 sequences, about 40% of them singletons. The sample originates from a study of blood T cells in healthy people across ages. Overall study results and limits: PBMCs that were unsorted prevented a conclusive naive versus antigen-experienced comparison. Strong correlation was found linking TCR beta diversity to naive T cell percentage.

V dropped 5 bases and J dropped 0; count of bases not matched to a gene: 12. Germline CDR1 is SEHNR and CDR2 is FQNEAQ (reference sequence). The CDR3 contains 19 residues. Sequencing used blood. The rearrangement uses TRBV7-9 and TRBJ2-5; 13 nucleotides align to TRBD2. This TCR was sampled from a woman between 18 and 29 years old in good health. As DNA, the CDR3 is TGTGCCAGCAGCCCTGGGACTAGCGGGGCTAGGGCCCACCAAGAGACCCAGTACTTC. Encoded protein: CASSPGTSGARAHQETQYF.